What follows are 23 T cell receptor beta chains derived from one specimen sequenced in a study of T cells in narcolepsy. The repertoire was sequenced with immunoSEQ multiplex PCR; TCRdb's copy has only in-frame clones and lacks some. Altogether about 40,000 clones are present, about 91% being singletons, with the ten largest covering roughly 1.2%. Sequenced: CD45RA- memory CD4+ T cells from PBMCs. These receptors came from a human donor with narcolepsy.

V and J are TRBV7-8 and TRBJ2-3; unclear D gene. Germline V gene lookup returns CDR1 SGHVS and CDR2 FQNEAQ. The length of the CDR3 is 14 residues. V dropped 1 base and J dropped 0 bases, with 5 bases sitting between them. The CDR3 DNA reads TGTGCCAGCAGCTTAGGTCGGAGCACAGATACGCAGTATTTT. The encoded protein is CASSLGRSTDTQYF. Full variable domain (remainder filled in from reference TRBV7-8 and TRBJ2-3): GAGVSQSPRYKVAKRGQDVALRCDPISGHVSLFWYQQALGQGPEFLTYFQNEAQLDKSGLPSDRFFAERPEGSVSTLKIQRTQQEDSAVYLCASSLGRSTDTQYFGPGTRLTVL.

The gene calls are TRBV28 and TRBJ1-1; unclear D gene. With 4 bases removed from V and 10 bases from J, the gap between germline ends came to 13 bases. The germline V gene encodes CDR1 MDHEN and CDR2 SYDVKM. CDR3 size: 12 residues. The CDR3 DNA sequence: TGTGCCAGCAGTTCCCAACGATCGTTAGCTTTCTTT. The encoded protein is CASSSQRSLAFF.

The chain recombines TRBV30 with TRBJ2-1; no clear D gene. The CDR3 covers 11 residues. Germline CDR1 GTSNPN, CDR2 SVGIG (reference sequence). Trimming shortened V by 1 base and J by 11 bases, and 9 bases separated the two germline ends. DNA of the CDR3: TGTGCCTGGAGTGCCGGACCTAAGCAGTTCTTC. This gives the protein CAWSAGPKQFF.

The rearrangement joins TRBV5-1 to TRBJ2-1; maybe TRBD2 (5 bases). V was trimmed by 0 bases and J by 7 bases, leaving 14 bases between them. Germline-derived CDR1 and CDR2 are SGHRS and YFSETQ. The CDR3 totals 15 residues. The CDR3 spells CASSLVGSTKNEQFF. The CDR3 DNA is TGCGCCAGCAGCTTGGTTGGGAGTACTAAGAATGAGCAGTTCTTC.

This chain links TRBV14 with TRBJ2-5; maybe TRBD2 (5 bases). Trimming removed 5 bases from V and 2 bases from J, with 18 bases in between. The CDR3 extends over 16 amino acids. Germline V gene sequence: CDR1 SGHDN, CDR2 FVKESK. CDR3 nucleotides: TGTGCCAGCAGCACATCTACGAGTTGGAGGCAAGAGACCCAGTACTTC. Protein product: CASSTSTSWRQETQYF.

The chain links TRBV4-2 to TRBJ2-3, with D uncertain. This CDR3 comprises 14 residues. From germline, CDR1 is LGHNA and CDR2 YNFKEQ. V lost 1 base, J lost 5 bases, and 10 bases lay in between. The CDR3 DNA reads TGTGCCAGCAGCCAAGCCCTCCACAGAGATACGCAGTATTTT. Translating it yields CASSQALHRDTQYF.

The V gene is TRBV7-3, the J gene TRBJ2-2; weak D call: TRBD2 (7 bases). Trimming took 2 bases from V and 0 from J, leaving 10 bases between them. From germline, CDR1 is SGHTA and CDR2 FQGTGA. The CDR3 has 16 residues. The CDR3 DNA is TGTGCCAGCAGCTTAGGGGGGGCAGCGAACACCGGGGAGCTGTTTTTT. Its translation: CASSLGGAANTGELFF.

The chain carries TRBV27 and TRBJ1-1, with D tentatively TRBD1 (5 bases). Germline CDR1 reads MNHEY; CDR2 reads SMNVEV (reference sequence). Trimming pared 6 bases from V and 4 bases from J, leaving 15 bases between. This CDR3 is 14 amino acids long. The CDR3 DNA reads as TGTGCCAGCAGATCCCCAGGGTGGAGCACTGAAGCTTTCTTT. Its translation: CASRSPGWSTEAFF.

V usage is TRBV6-1 and J usage is TRBJ2-6; unclear D gene. Germline V gene sequence: CDR1 MNHNS, CDR2 SASEGT. The CDR3 length is 16 residues. V lost 2 bases to trimming and J lost 0 bases, with 8 bases between them. The CDR3 DNA follows: TGTGCCAGCAGTGAAAAAAGCGTCTCTGGGGCCAACGTCCTGACTTTC. This sequence encodes CASSEKSVSGANVLTF.

This clone was observed a single time. The chain employs TRBV6-1 and TRBJ1-5; 7 bases agree with TRBD1. Germline CDR1 is MNHNS and CDR2 is SASEGT. CDR3 length: 14 amino acids. V shed 5 bases, J shed 6 bases, and the junction held 7 bases outside the gene matches. The CDR3 protein is CASSRQGGVQPQHF. CDR3 sequence (DNA): TGTGCCAGCAGTAGACAGGGTGGGGTTCAGCCCCAGCATTTT.

The chain employs TRBV20-1 and TRBJ2-1, with D maybe TRBD2 (5 bases). The CDR3 extends over 11 amino acids. V was trimmed by 1 base and J by 10 bases, leaving 8 bases between them. Germline assignment: CDR1 DFQATT and CDR2 SNEGSKA (reference sequence). CDR3: CSARGSGEQFF. Written as DNA, the CDR3 is TGCAGTGCTAGAGGAAGCGGAGAGCAGTTCTTC.

The chain employs TRBV9 and TRBJ2-1; TRBD1 matches at 9 bases. Germline trimming cut 0 bases from V and 4 bases from J; bases unmatched to any gene: 2. CDR1 is SGDLS and CDR2 is YYNGEE in the germline V gene. CDR3 length: 15 residues. The CDR3 sequence: CASSVGTGVYNEQFF. The CDR3 nucleotides are TGTGCCAGCAGCGTAGGGACAGGGGTATACAATGAGCAGTTCTTC.

V and J are TRBV6-5 and TRBJ2-7; no firm D call. With 8 bases removed from V and 6 bases from J, the gap between germline ends came to 11 bases. CDR1 is MNHEY, CDR2 SVGAGI, per germline. CDR3 size: 11 residues. In nucleotides, the CDR3 is TGTGCCAGCCTTCAGTTTGGCGAGCAGTACTTC. It specifies CASLQFGEQYF.

The rearrangement uses TRBV7-2 and TRBJ2-7, with a weak D call TRBD1 (7 bases). CDR1 is SGHTA, CDR2 FQGNSA, per germline. The CDR3 consists of 14 residues. V lost 3 bases and J 9 bases, leaving 18 bases between the germline ends. The CDR3 loop reads CASSLRTGGEVQYF. As DNA, the CDR3 is TGTGCCAGCAGCTTGCGGACAGGCGGGGAGGTGCAGTACTTC.

V gene TRBV25-1 combines with J gene TRBJ1-3; D is unresolved. This CDR3 comprises 15 residues. Per germline, CDR1 MGHDK and CDR2 SYGVNS. V was pared by 4 bases and J by 0 bases, with 10 bases between. CDR3 sequence reads: CASSVRAVSGNTIYF. The CDR3 DNA is TGTGCCAGCAGTGTGCGCGCGGTCTCTGGAAACACCATATATTTT. The variable domain in full, with the rest retrieved from reference TRBV25-1 and TRBJ1-3, is EADIYQTPRYLVIGTGKKITLECSQTMGHDKMYWYQQDPGMELHLIHYSYGVNSTEKGDLSSESTVSRIRTEHFPLTLESARPSHTSQYLCASSVRAVSGNTIYFGEGSWLTVV.

The chain couples TRBV19 to TRBJ2-3; D not certain. The V end was cut by 3 bases, the J end by 2 bases, with 15 bases between. The CDR3 is 16 residues long. Germline assignment: CDR1 LNHDA and CDR2 SQIVND (reference sequence). The CDR3 region is CASSMVAAIYTDTQYF. DNA of the CDR3: TGTGCCAGTAGTATGGTGGCAGCGATTTACACAGATACGCAGTATTTT.

The rearrangement links TRBV7-9 to TRBJ2-7; TRBD2 agrees at 12 bases. Germline lookup yields CDR1 SEHNR and CDR2 FQNEAQ (reference sequence). J lost 3 bases, V lost 5 bases, and 8 bases had no gene match. This CDR3 is 16 amino acids long. CDR3 DNA sequence: TGTGCCAGCAGCCCGAGACTAGCGGGGGACCGCTACGAGCAGTACTTC. The encoded protein is CASSPRLAGDRYEQYF.

The genes are TRBV12-5 and TRBJ2-2; no definite D call. The CDR3 sequence is 15 residues long. Trimming pared 3 bases from V and 3 bases from J, leaving 11 bases between. The V gene's germline CDR1 is LGHNT and CDR2 FRNRAP. The DNA for the CDR3 is TGTGCTAGTGGTTTTGGGTCAGGAGACACCGGGGAGCTGTTTTTT. It codes for CASGFGSGDTGELFF. The whole variable domain, filled in from reference TRBV12-5 and TRBJ2-2, reads DARVTQTPRHKVTEMGQEVTMRCQPILGHNTVFWYRQTMMQGLELLAYFRNRAPLDDSGMPKDRFSAEMPDATLATLKIQPSEPRDSAVYFCASGFGSGDTGELFFGEGSRLTVL.

The gene calls are TRBV30 and TRBJ2-7; D is unclear. Trimming stripped 0 bases from V and 0 bases from J, with 12 bases between. Germline-derived CDR1 and CDR2 are GTSNPN and SVGIG (reference sequence). This CDR3 contains 15 residues. The CDR3 loop is CAWSVRDASSYEQYF. In DNA form, the CDR3 reads TGTGCCTGGAGTGTACGAGACGCCAGCTCCTACGAGCAGTACTTC.

The chain links TRBV7-3 to TRBJ2-1, with TRBD2 as a possible D gene (6 bases). Germline V gene data show CDR1 as SGHTA and CDR2 as FQGTGA. V lost 4 bases and J 8 bases, leaving 9 bases between the germline ends. CDR3 length: 12 amino acids. For the CDR3, the DNA is TGTGCCAGCAGCTCAGCGGGCGATGAGCAGTTCTTC. It is translated as CASSSAGDEQFF.

The chain recombines TRBV19 with TRBJ2-7; 8 nucleotides agree with TRBD1. The CDR3 spans 15 residues. The trim removed 3 bases at V and 5 bases at J, leaving 9 bases unmatched. The germline V gene has CDR1 LNHDA and CDR2 SQIVND (reference sequence). CDR3 sequence (DNA): TGTGCCAGTAGTATTTATCAGGGGGCAAGGGACGAGCAGTACTTC. Its translation is CASSIYQGARDEQYF.

The chain has TRBV28 and TRBJ1-2; D not certain. The germline V gene has CDR1 MDHEN and CDR2 SYDVKM. V lost 1 base and J lost 0, with 27 bases in between. This CDR3 comprises 21 residues. CDR3 sequence (DNA): TGTGCCAGCAGTTTATTTTCCCTGTTAGACCCCGAGTCAGTTGCTAACTATGGCTACACCTTC. This encodes CASSLFSLLDPESVANYGYTF.

The chain joins TRBV6-7 to TRBJ2-2; 9 nucleotides match TRBD2. TRBV6-7 counts as an open reading frame of uncertain function. The CDR3 totals 19 residues. V lost 8 bases, J lost 0 bases, and 16 bases stayed unmatched. CDR3 protein: CASSGGRLAAISNTGELFF. Written as DNA, the CDR3 is TGTGCCAGCTCCGGGGGAAGACTAGCGGCTATATCGAACACCGGGGAGCTGTTTTTT.